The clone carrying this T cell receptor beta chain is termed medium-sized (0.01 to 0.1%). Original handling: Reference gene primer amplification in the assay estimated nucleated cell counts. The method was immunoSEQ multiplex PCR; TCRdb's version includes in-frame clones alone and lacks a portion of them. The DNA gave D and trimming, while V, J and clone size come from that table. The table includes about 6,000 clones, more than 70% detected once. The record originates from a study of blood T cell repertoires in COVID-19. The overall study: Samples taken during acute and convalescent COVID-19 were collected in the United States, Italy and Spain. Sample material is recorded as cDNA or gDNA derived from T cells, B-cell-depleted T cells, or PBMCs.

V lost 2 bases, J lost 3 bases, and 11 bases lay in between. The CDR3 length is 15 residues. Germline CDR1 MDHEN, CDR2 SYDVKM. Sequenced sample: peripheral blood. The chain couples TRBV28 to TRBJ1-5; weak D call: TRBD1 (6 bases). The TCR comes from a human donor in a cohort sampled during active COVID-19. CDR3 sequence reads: CASSLRPGVNQPQHF. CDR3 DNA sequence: TGTGCCAGCAGTTTACGCCCAGGGGTCAATCAGCCCCAGCATTTT.